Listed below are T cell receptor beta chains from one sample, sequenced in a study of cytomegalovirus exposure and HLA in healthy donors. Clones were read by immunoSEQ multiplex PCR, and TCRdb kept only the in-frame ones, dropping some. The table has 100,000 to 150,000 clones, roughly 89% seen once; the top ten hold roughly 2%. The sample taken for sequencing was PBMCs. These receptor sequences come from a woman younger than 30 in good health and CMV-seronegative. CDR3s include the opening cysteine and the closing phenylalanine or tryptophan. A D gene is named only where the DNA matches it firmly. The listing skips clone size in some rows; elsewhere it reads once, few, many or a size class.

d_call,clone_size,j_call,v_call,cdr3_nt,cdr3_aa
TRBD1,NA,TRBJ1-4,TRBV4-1,TGCGCCAGCAGCCAAGATCTAGGGGGCGCTGGGACTGAAAAACTGTTTTTT,CASSQDLGGAGTEKLFF
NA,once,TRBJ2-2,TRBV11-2,TGTGCCAGCAGCTTAATGCGGGACCACACCGGGGAGCTGTTTTTT,CASSLMRDHTGELFF
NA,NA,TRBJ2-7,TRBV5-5,TGTGCCAGCAGCTTTCCCGATGTTACGAGGCAGTACTTC,CASSFPDVTRQYF
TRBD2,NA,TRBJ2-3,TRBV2,TGTGCCAGCAGCCAGACTAGCGGGAGGGCCAGAGATACGCAGTATTTT,CASSQTSGRARDTQYF
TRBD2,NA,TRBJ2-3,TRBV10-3,TGTGCCATCAGTGGGACTAGCGGGAGATCAGATACGCAGTATTTT,CAISGTSGRSDTQYF
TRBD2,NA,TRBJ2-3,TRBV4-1,TGCGCCAGCAGCCACGCCCCCGGGACTAGCGGGGGGGGCACAGATACGCAGTATTTT,CASSHAPGTSGGGTDTQYF
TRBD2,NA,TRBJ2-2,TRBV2,TGTGCCAGCAGTGAAGTTAGAAGACTAGCGTATTACACCGGGGAGCTGTTTTTT,CASSEVRRLAYYTGELFF
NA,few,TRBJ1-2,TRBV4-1,TGCGCCAGCAGCCAACAATCAGGGCCCGGATATGGCTACACCTTC,CASSQQSGPGYGYTF
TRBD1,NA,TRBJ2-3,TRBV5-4,TGTGCCAGCAGCCCCGACAGGGCCACAGATACGCAGTATTTT,CASSPDRATDTQYF
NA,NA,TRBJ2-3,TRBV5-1,TGCGCCAGCAGCCCGGAGGGACAGTTTACAGATACGCAGTATTTT,CASSPEGQFTDTQYF
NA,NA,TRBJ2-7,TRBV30,TGTGCCTGGAGTGTTGGTAATTCGGGCTACGAGCAGTACTTC,CAWSVGNSGYEQYF
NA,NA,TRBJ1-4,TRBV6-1,TGTGCCAGCAGTGATGATGGGGGGAGAGGGAATGAAAAACTGTTTTTT,CASSDDGGRGNEKLFF
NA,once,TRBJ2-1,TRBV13,TGTGCCAGCAGCCTAGAGGGGAATGAGCAGTTCTTC,CASSLEGNEQFF
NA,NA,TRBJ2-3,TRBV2,TGTGCCAGCATAGGGGGGGCAGATACGCAGTATTTT,CASIGGADTQYF
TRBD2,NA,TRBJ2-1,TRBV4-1,TGCGCCAGCAGCCGTGGACTAGCGGGACACAATGAGCAGTTCTTC,CASSRGLAGHNEQFF
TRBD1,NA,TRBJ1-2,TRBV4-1,TGCGCCAGCAGCCAACGCCGGGACAGTCGTTATGGCTACACCTTC,CASSQRRDSRYGYTF
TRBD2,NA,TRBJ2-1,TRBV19,TGTGCCAGTAGTTTCCACTTGACTAGCGGGGGCTTGGGCTACAATGAGCAGTTCTTC,CASSFHLTSGGLGYNEQFF
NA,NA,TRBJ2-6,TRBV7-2,TGTGCCAGCAGCCTAACTGATGGGGCCAACGTCCTGACTTTC,CASSLTDGANVLTF
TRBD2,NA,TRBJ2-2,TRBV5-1,TGCGCCAGCAGCTTTACTAGCGTCTTAAGGACCGGGGAGCTGTTTTTT,CASSFTSVLRTGELFF
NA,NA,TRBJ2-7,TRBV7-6,TGTGCCAGCAGCTATAACTCCTACGAGCAGTACTTC,CASSYNSYEQYF
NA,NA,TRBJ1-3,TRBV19,TGTGCCAGTAGTATATACGTCCACCTGACTTCTGGAAACACCATATATTTT,CASSIYVHLTSGNTIYF
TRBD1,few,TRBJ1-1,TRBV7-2,TGTGCCAGCAGCTTAAGAGTGGTGACAGGGGCTTCTGAAGCTTTCTTT,CASSLRVVTGASEAFF
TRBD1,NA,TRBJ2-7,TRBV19,TGTGCCAGTAGTATACCGGGACAGGGATTGTACGAGCAGTACTTC,CASSIPGQGLYEQYF
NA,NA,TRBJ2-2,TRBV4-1,TGCGCCAGCAGCGCCCCGGGAGGACAGATTACCGGGGAGCTGTTTTTT,CASSAPGGQITGELFF
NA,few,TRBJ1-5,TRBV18,TGTGCCAGCTCACCGACTGGGTATAGCAATCAGCCCCAGCATTTT,CASSPTGYSNQPQHF
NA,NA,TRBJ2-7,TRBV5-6,TGTGCCAGCAGCTTTACCCTTTTGACAGCCTACGAGCAGTACTTC,CASSFTLLTAYEQYF
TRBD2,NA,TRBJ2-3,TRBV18,TGTGCCAGCTCACCACGGGAACTAGCGGGAGGGCCCAGAGATACGCAGTATTTT,CASSPRELAGGPRDTQYF